The 7 T cell receptor beta chains listed next were all sequenced from one sample in a study of blood T cells in healthy people across ages (dated by TCRdb to about 2015). Libraries were prepared through 5' RACE. Reads for this sample came from an Illumina HiSeq 2500. The second PCR ran for about 7 to 11 cycles and used a J-beta primer mix along with a sample-barcoded 5' primer. The raw public reads went through TCRdb reprocessing: fastp at Q25, MiXCR clone calling, in-frame beta chains kept. Each entry merges the rows of one CDR3 protein and shows their most common DNA and genes. Recorded for this sample are 800,000 to 950,000 distinct CDR3 sequences; under 40% of them occurred a single time. About an eighth of the sample is held by the ten biggest clonotypes. What was sequenced was blood. All receptors derive from a man aged 18 to 30 in good health.

This clonotype was detected only a few times. The gene calls are TRBV7-2 and TRBJ1-6; 7 positions match TRBD1. CDR1 SGHTA and CDR2 FQGNSA come from the germline V gene. After removal of 5 bases from V and 6 bases from J, the junction contained 13 bases not matched to a gene. The CDR3 covers 17 residues. The CDR3 here is CASSPTPGTALNSPLHF. CDR3 sequence (DNA): TGTGCCAGCAGCCCGACGCCCGGGACAGCACTTAATTCACCCCTCCACTTT.

The chain carries TRBV20-1 and TRBJ2-1; unclear D gene. The CDR3 extends over 11 amino acids. Per germline, CDR1 DFQATT and CDR2 SNEGSKA (reference sequence). V shed 0 bases and J shed 9 bases, with 6 bases lying between them. CDR3 nucleotides: TGCAGTGCTAGAGATCTAACTGAGCAGTTCTTC. As protein: CSARDLTEQFF.

The chain uses TRBV7-3 and TRBJ2-2, with unresolved D. Germline lookup yields CDR1 SGHTA and CDR2 FQGTGA. V lost 2 bases to trimming and J lost 3 bases, with 7 bases between them. The CDR3 is 14 amino acids. The CDR3 coding sequence is TGTGCCAGCAGCTTAGTTAGGGACACCGGGGAGCTGTTTTTT. Residues: CASSLVRDTGELFF.

This sequence joins TRBV18 and TRBJ1-1; 9 bases match TRBD1. Germline V gives CDR1 KGHSH, CDR2 LQKENI. The CDR3 sequence is 16 residues long. V lost 2 bases and J lost 6; bases outside the gene matches: 10. CDR3 sequence: CASSPGTGNLTPEAFF. Here the CDR3 DNA reads TGTGCCAGCTCACCAGGGACAGGGAATCTTACTCCTGAAGCTTTCTTT.

The CDR3: CASSGIRGEKLFF. CDR3 nucleotide sequence: TGTGCCAGCTCAGGGATCCGTGGTGAAAAACTGTTTTTT. The chain uses TRBV2 and TRBJ1-4; possible D gene TRBD1, 5 bases. Germline values: CDR1 SNHLY, CDR2 FYNNEI. Trimming cost V 8 bases and J 7 bases, with 14 bases left between them. The CDR3 totals 13 residues.

This clonotype has only one observation. The J gene is TRBJ2-4, the V gene TRBV6-6; D not certain. The J call is in doubt because the DNA end fits TRBJ2-7 better. The germline gives CDR1 MNHNY, CDR2 SVGAGI (reference sequence). This CDR3 comprises 15 residues. The CDR3 loop is CASSCLPEGLGEQYF. In nucleotides, the CDR3 is TGTGCCAGCAGTTGCCTTCCCGAAGGGTTGGGCGAGCAGTACTTC.

Worth noting for this clonotype: It is unclear where the CDR3 begins or ends on the DNA, so no DNA is shown, and the CDR3 is as TCRdb lists it. The chain recombines TRBV9 with TRBJ1-2. CDR1 is SGDLS, CDR2 YYNGEE, per germline. The length of the CDR3 is 14 amino acids, counting both ends. CDR3 residues: CASSVGGGAGENTF.